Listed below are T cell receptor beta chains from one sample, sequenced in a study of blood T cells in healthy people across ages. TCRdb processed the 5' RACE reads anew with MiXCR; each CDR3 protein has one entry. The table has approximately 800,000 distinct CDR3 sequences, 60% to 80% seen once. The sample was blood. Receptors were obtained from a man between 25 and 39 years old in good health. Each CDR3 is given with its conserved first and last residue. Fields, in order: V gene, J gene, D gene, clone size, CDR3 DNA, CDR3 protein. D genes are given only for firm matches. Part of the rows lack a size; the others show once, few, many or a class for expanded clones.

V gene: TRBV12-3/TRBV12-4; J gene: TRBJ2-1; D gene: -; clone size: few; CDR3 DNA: TGTGCCAGCCAGACCCAGATTAGCTCCTACAATGAGCAGTTCTTC; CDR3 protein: CASQTQISSYNEQFF
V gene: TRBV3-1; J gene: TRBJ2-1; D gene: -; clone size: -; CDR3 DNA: TGTGCCAGCAGCCGTTCAGGGGTTTCCTACAATGAGCAGTTCTTC; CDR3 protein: CASSRSGVSYNEQFF
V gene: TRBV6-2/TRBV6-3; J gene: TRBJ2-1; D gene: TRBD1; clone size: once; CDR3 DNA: TGTGCCAGCATCTCCATCGGGACAGCACTCGATGAGCAGTTCTTC; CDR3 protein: CASISIGTALDEQFF
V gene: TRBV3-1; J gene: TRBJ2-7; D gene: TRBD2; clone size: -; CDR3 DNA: TGTGCCAGCAGCCGACTAGCTGATTCCTACGAGCAGTACTTC; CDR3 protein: CASSRLADSYEQYF
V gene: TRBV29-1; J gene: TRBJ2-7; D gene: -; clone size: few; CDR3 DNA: TGCAGCGCCTTTACCGGGACCCTCGTCCCCTACGAGCAGTACTTC; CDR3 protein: CSAFTGTLVPYEQYF
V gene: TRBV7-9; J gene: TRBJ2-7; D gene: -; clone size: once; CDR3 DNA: TGTGCCAGCAGCCCCGCCTTCCTGGCCGAGCAGTACTTC; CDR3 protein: CASSPAFLAEQYF
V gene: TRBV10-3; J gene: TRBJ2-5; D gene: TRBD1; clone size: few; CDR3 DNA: TGTGCCATCAGTAGGACAGGGGAAGAGACCCAGTACTTC; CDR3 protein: CAISRTGEETQYF
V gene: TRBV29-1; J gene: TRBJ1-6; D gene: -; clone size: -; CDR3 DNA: TGCAGCGAAAATTATATTCGGACAACGGGAAATTCACCCCTCCACTTT; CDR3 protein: CSENYIRTTGNSPLHF
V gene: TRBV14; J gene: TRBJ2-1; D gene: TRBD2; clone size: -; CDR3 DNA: TGTGCCAGCAGCCAAGTACTAGCGGGGGTAACCTACAATGAGCAGTTCTTC; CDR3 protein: CASSQVLAGVTYNEQFF
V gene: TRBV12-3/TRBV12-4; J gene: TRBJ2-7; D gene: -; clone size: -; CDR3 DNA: TGTGCCAGCAGTTATGGACAGGGACTACGTTACGAGCAGTACTTC; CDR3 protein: CASSYGQGLRYEQYF
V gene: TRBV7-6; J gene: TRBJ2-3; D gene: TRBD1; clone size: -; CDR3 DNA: TGTGCCAGCAGCGACCGACAGGGAAGCACAGATACGCAGTATTTT; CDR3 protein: CASSDRQGSTDTQYF
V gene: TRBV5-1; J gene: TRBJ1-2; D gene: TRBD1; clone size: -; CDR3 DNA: TGCGCCAGCAGCTTGGAACAGGGGGTTAGTGGCTACACCTTC; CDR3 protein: CASSLEQGVSGYTF
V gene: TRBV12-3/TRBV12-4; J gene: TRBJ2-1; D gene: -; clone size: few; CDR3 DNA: TGTGCCAGCAGTGGGGATCGGGATGAGCAGTTCTTC; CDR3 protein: CASSGDRDEQFF
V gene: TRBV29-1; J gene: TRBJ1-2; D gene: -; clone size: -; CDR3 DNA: -; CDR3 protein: CSSPISGGYGCTF
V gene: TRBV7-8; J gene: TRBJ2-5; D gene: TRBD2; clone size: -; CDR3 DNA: TGTGCCAGCAGCTTAGCTACGGGGGGGAGGGAGACCCAGTACTTC; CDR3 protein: CASSLATGGRETQYF
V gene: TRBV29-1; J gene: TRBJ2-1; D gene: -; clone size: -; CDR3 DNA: TGCAGCGTCTCGTCCCTGGTCGGGGACTCCTACAATGAGCAGTTCTTC; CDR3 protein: CSVSSLVGDSYNEQFF
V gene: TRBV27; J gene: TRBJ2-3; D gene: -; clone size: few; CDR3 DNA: TGTGCCAGCAGTTTATCCACCGTCAGTGGGGGAGATACGCAGTATTTT; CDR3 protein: CASSLSTVSGGDTQYF
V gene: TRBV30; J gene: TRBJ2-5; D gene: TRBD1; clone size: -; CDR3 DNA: TGTGCCTGGAGTGACCTGGACAGGGGAAGGCGAGAGACCCAGTACTTC; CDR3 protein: CAWSDLDRGRRETQYF
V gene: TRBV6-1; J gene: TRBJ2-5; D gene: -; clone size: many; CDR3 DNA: TGTGCCAGCAGGGATCAAGAGACCCAGTACTTC; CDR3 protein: CASRDQETQYF
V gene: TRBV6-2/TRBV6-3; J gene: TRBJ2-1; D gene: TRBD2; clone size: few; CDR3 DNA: TGTGCCAGCAGTTACCTTGGGACTAGCGCGAATGAGCAGTTCTTC; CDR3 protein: CASSYLGTSANEQFF
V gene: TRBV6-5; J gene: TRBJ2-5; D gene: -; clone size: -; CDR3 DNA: TGTGCCAGCAGTTACCTTGACAGTCGAGAGACCCAGTACTTC; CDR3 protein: CASSYLDSRETQYF
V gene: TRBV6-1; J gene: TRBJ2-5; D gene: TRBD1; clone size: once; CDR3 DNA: TGTGCCAGCAGTCCCCCGGGACAGCTCTTCCAAGAGACCCAGTACTTC; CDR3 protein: CASSPPGQLFQETQYF
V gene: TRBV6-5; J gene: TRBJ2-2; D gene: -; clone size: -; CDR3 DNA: TGTGCCAGCAGTTACTTGAGCGGGCGAGGAGCCGGGGAGCTGTTTTTT; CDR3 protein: CASSYLSGRGAGELFF
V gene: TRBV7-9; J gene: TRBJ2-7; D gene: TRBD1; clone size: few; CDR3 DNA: TGTGCCAGCAGCTTTTCCCCGACAGGGGGCAGTTACGAGCAGTACTTC; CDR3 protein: CASSFSPTGGSYEQYF
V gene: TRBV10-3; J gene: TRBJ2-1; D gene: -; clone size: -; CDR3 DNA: TGTGCCATCAGTGAGTACAGGAGCTCCTACAATGAGCAGTTCTTC; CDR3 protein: CAISEYRSSYNEQFF